This TCR beta chain originates from a study of blood T cell repertoires in COVID-19. Original handling: Estimates of nucleated cell counts were drawn from the amplification of reference gene primers. Here immunoSEQ multiplex PCR was the method, and the copy in TCRdb shows in-frame clones only, minus some. V and J calls plus clone size are reproduced from that table; the DNA served to infer D and trimming. Of approximately 210,000 clones detected, about 86% appear once; the ten largest clones hold more than 8.5%. Individuals aged roughly 18 to 100 years were recruited from approximately 24 US areas. V lost 2 bases and J lost 7, with 12 bases in between. CDR1 is SGHAT, CDR2 FQDESV, per germline (reference sequence). The CDR3 consists of 14 residues.

The receptor comes from a woman in her fifties or sixties with acute COVID-19. The V gene is TRBV11-1, the J gene TRBJ2-1; maybe TRBD1 (6 bases). The sequencing input was PBMCs or T cells enriched from blood (not recorded which). CDR3 region: CASSLSRGSNEQFF. DNA of the CDR3: TGTGCCAGCAGCTTAAGTAGGGGGTCTAATGAGCAGTTCTTC.